The T cell receptor (beta chain) under discussion was sequenced for a study of cytomegalovirus exposure and HLA in healthy donors. The germline V and J ends were trimmed by 4 bases and 2 bases, with 12 bases remaining between them. Looked up from germline, CDR1 is SGHAT and CDR2 is FQDESV (reference sequence). The CDR3 runs to 15 residues. As to this clone: What it recognizes is unknown.

The primer mix had 60 Vbeta and 13 Jbeta primers. TCRdb's table, derived via immunoSEQ multiplex PCR, lists solely in-frame clones and lacks some. The sample consists of about 130,000 clones, 70% to 85% of them appearing once. Findings and caveats of the study: Later analysis associated a missense DCLRE1C variant with TCR beta V- and J-gene trimming.

The chain links TRBV11-1 to TRBJ1-5; D gene unclear. This TCR derives from a boy under 10 years old in good health and CMV-seronegative. The material sequenced was PBMCs. In DNA form, the CDR3 reads TGTGCCAGCAGCTCCGGGGATGGGGGCAATCAGCCCCAGCATTTT. This gives the protein CASSSGDGGNQPQHF. The entire variable domain, with the rest obtained from reference TRBV11-1 and TRBJ1-5, is as follows: EAEVAQSPRYKITEKSQAVAFWCDPISGHATLYWYRQILGQGPELLVQFQDESVVDDSQLPKDRFSAERLKGVDSTLKIQPAELGDSAMYLCASSSGDGGNQPQHFGDGTRLSIL.